Sequencing of this TCR beta chain was carried out in a study of T-cell reconstitution after alpha-beta-depleted transplantation in children. General study points: Surviving recipient T cells and thymic progenitors underlay high day-60 TCRbeta diversity in some patients. Where alpha-beta T cells came from about two months after transplant was reportedly several hundred expanded graft clones. Newly made T cells mostly supplied T-cell counts and diversity one year after transplant.

Unique molecular identifiers were built into the TCRbeta library. Each CDR3 protein gets one entry after TCRdb re-called the PCR reads with MiXCR. The sample consists of about 420,000 distinct CDR3 sequences, about 17% of them appearing once. The ends lost 8 bases at V and 7 bases at J; junction bases unmatched: 16. The germline gives CDR1 LNHNV, CDR2 YYDKDF (reference sequence). The CDR3 is made up of 16 amino acids. This clonotype was detected ten times or more. Its specificity is not known. This receptor was obtained from a boy under two years old who had a stem cell transplant for Wiskott-Aldrich syndrome, so the T cells may come from the graft donor. The specimen was PBMCs, mostly from graft donor cells, collected 360 days after TCRalphabeta/CD19-depleted stem cell transplant. This sequence joins TRBV15 and TRBJ2-1; 8 nucleotides line up with TRBD2. CDR3 region: CATGQLPGLGKNEQFF. CDR3 nucleotide sequence: TGTGCCACCGGACAGCTGCCGGGACTAGGGAAAAATGAGCAGTTCTTC.